Below are 21 T cell receptor beta chains sequenced from a single sample in a study of CD8 T cells in ankylosing spondylitis (dated by TCRdb to about 2017). Here is what the overall study found, with its caveats: A TCR beta motif of several highly homologous amino acid variants appeared characteristic of blood from ankylosing spondylitis patients.

Their cognate antigens are unknown. The method was 5' RACE. TCRdb records Illumina HiSeq 2500 as the sequencer. Using fastp trimming at Q25 and MiXCR clonotype assembly, TCRdb reanalyzed the public sequencing data and kept in-frame beta chains. Each CDR3 protein gets just one entry, which takes the most common genes and DNA from the rows behind it. The sample table records about 500,000 distinct CDR3 sequences; under 5.5% of these occur just once. Under 4.5% of the sample belongs to the ten largest clones. Specimen: blood, either unsorted or a sorted T cell fraction (not recorded which). These receptors were taken from a male donor with ankylosing spondylitis.

This clonotype has at least ten counts. J is TRBJ2-7 and V is TRBV7-2; TRBD1 is a possible D gene (5 bases). The CDR3 totals 12 residues. Per the germline V gene, CDR1 is SGHTA and CDR2 is FQGNSA. Trimming shortened V by 5 bases and J by 5 bases, and 10 bases separated the two germline ends. The CDR3 DNA follows: TGTGCCAGCAGCCCAGGGTTCCACGAGCAGTACTTC. Translating gives CASSPGFHEQYF.

This clonotype was seen ten or more times. The chain links TRBV20-1 to TRBJ1-1; D is undetermined. This CDR3 has 12 residues. The germline gives CDR1 DFQATT, CDR2 SNEGSKA (reference sequence). In DNA, the CDR3 is TGCAGCCTGAAGGGCTTCAACGCTGAAGCTTTCTTT. This gives the protein CSLKGFNAEAFF.

This clonotype was picked up a small number of times. The V gene is TRBV27, the J gene TRBJ2-7; D uncertain. Germline values: CDR1 MNHEY, CDR2 SMNVEV (reference sequence). CDR3 length equals 13 residues. V lost 0 bases and J 3 bases, leaving 6 bases between the germline ends. For the CDR3, the DNA is TGTGCCAGCAGTTTATCGGGATTCTACGAGCAGTACTTC. This gives the protein CASSLSGFYEQYF.

This clonotype was picked up many times. The V and J genes are TRBV5-1 and TRBJ2-3; D gene unclear. Germline V lookup: CDR1 SGHRS, CDR2 YFSETQ. The CDR3 is made up of 14 amino acids. The germline V and J ends were trimmed by 4 bases and 1 base, with 10 bases remaining between them. The CDR3 sequence: CASSREMGTDTQYF. The CDR3 DNA follows: TGCGCCAGCAGCCGCGAAATGGGCACAGATACGCAGTATTTT.

There are a few counts of this clonotype. This chain joins TRBV11-2 and TRBJ1-5; D is perhaps TRBD1 (5 bases). CDR3 length equals 16 residues. Deletions cut 5 bases from V and 7 bases from J, with 21 bases between. Germline CDR1 is SGHAT and CDR2 is FQNNGV. DNA of the CDR3: TGTGCCAGCAGCCGGCAGGGTGGCATTTCAGGGCAGCCCCAGCATTTT. It translates to CASSRQGGISGQPQHF.

This clonotype was seen at least ten times. This chain connects TRBV6-1 to TRBJ2-1; maybe TRBD2 (5 bases). The CDR3 covers 13 residues. Germline V lookup: CDR1 MNHNS, CDR2 SASEGT. Trimming pared 1 base from V and 10 bases from J, leaving 11 bases between. Here the CDR3 DNA reads TGTGCCAGCAGTGAAGGGACTCTCCTGGAGCAGTTCTTC. Amino acids: CASSEGTLLEQFF.

This clonotype showed up many times. This sequence joins TRBV4-3 and TRBJ2-1, with 10 bases matching TRBD2. The CDR3 contains 15 residues. After removal of 3 bases from V and 6 bases from J, the junction contained 5 bases not matched to a gene. The germline V gene has CDR1 LGHNA and CDR2 YSLEER. The CDR3 reads CASSHGLAGGNEQFF. DNA of the CDR3: TGCGCCAGCAGCCATGGGTTAGCGGGAGGCAATGAGCAGTTCTTC.

This clonotype was counted many times. The chain recombines TRBV4-3 with TRBJ2-1, with 10 bases that match TRBD2. The CDR3 loop spans 20 amino acids. Germline assignment: CDR1 LGHNA and CDR2 YSLEER. V was clipped by 0 bases and J by 0 bases; unmatched bases: 11. CDR3 DNA sequence: TGCGCCAGCAGCCAAGAGCTAGCGGGGGCCTTAAGGAGCTCCTACAATGAGCAGTTCTTC. Translation: CASSQELAGALRSSYNEQFF.

This clonotype was recorded a few times. The CDR3 spells CSALAPGQGAGKLFF. Here the CDR3 DNA reads TGCAGTGCTTTAGCCCCGGGACAGGGGGCGGGAAAACTGTTTTTT. The rearrangement links TRBV20-1 to TRBJ1-4, with 12 nucleotides matching TRBD1. V was clipped by 5 bases and J by 10 bases; unmatched bases: 11. The germline gives CDR1 DFQATT, CDR2 SNEGSKA (reference sequence). The CDR3 is 15 residues long.

Many counts were recorded for this clonotype. The V call is TRBV28, the J call TRBJ2-7, with 11 bases fitting TRBD1. With 7 bases clipped from V and 3 bases from J, the junction kept 14 bases outside the gene matches. The CDR3 covers 17 residues. Germline CDR1 MDHEN, CDR2 SYDVKM. The CDR3 coding sequence is TGTGCCAGCACCCTCGCGGACAGGGGGCTGTCCAACTACGAGCAGTACTTC. It is translated as CASTLADRGLSNYEQYF. Supplemented by reference TRBV28 and TRBJ2-7, the full variable domain reads DVKVTQSSRYLVKRTGEKVFLECVQDMDHENMFWYRQDPGLGLRLIYFSYDVKMKEKGDIPEGYSVSREKKERFSLILESASTNQTSMYLCASTLADRGLSNYEQYFGPGTRLTVT.

The CDR3 DNA sequence: TGTGCCAGCAGCTTATTACTCCCGAAGCGGGGGGTTAACAATGAGCAGTTCTTC. It specifies CASSLLLPKRGVNNEQFF. The V and J genes are TRBV11-2 and TRBJ2-1, with 9 bases lining up with TRBD2. The V gene end was trimmed by 2 bases and the J gene end by 5 bases; junction bases not matched to a gene: 13. CDR3 length: 18 amino acids. The V gene's germline CDR1 is SGHAT and CDR2 FQNNGV.

This clonotype has ten or more counts. The genes are TRBV10-3 and TRBJ1-3, with D unresolved. Per the germline V gene, CDR1 is ENHRY and CDR2 is SYGVKD. The CDR3 is made up of 11 amino acids. CDR3 protein: CGNTSGNTIYF. The CDR3 nucleotides are TGTGGGAACACCTCTGGAAACACCATATATTTT.

This clonotype has more than one count but fewer than ten. This chain joins TRBV6-2 or TRBV6-3 and TRBJ2-1; 10 bases agree with TRBD2. The germline gives CDR1 MNHEY, CDR2 SVGEGT. V trimming: 11 bases; J trimming: 4 bases; junction bases outside the gene matches: 8. This CDR3 region has 14 residues. The CDR3 bases are TGTGCCTCGAACCTAGCGGGGGTTTACAATGAGCAGTTCTTC. This gives the protein CASNLAGVYNEQFF.

Many counts were recorded for this clonotype. Written as DNA, the CDR3 is TGTGCCAGCAGTGACCCGAGCATGGGGAACACCGGGGAGCTGTTTTTT. Encoded protein: CASSDPSMGNTGELFF. This chain uses TRBV25-1 with TRBJ2-2; D call uncertain. The CDR3 totals 16 residues. Trimming pared 3 bases from V and 1 base from J, leaving 12 bases between. Germline lookup yields CDR1 MGHDK and CDR2 SYGVNS. Variable domain in full (rest from reference TRBV25-1 and TRBJ2-2): EADIYQTPRYLVIGTGKKITLECSQTMGHDKMYWYQQDPGMELHLIHYSYGVNSTEKGDLSSESTVSRIRTEHFPLTLESARPSHTSQYLCASSDPSMGNTGELFFGEGSRLTVL.

This clonotype was seen repeatedly, ten times or more. J is TRBJ2-4 and V is TRBV7-2; D ambiguous. The CDR3 totals 13 residues. The V gene's germline CDR1 is SGHTA and CDR2 FQGNSA. With 1 base removed from V and 0 bases from J, the gap between germline ends came to 1 base. The CDR3 is CASSLGAKNIQYF. Written as DNA, the CDR3 is TGTGCCAGCAGCTTAGGAGCCAAAAACATTCAGTACTTC.

Many counts were recorded for this clonotype. In nucleotides, the CDR3 is TGCAGCGTCCCTACAGGGTTCACAGATACGCAGTATTTT. Its protein product is CSVPTGFTDTQYF. The chain has TRBV29-1 and TRBJ2-3, with D perhaps matching TRBD1 (6 bases). In germline, CDR1 is SQVTM, CDR2 ANQGSEA. V shed 6 bases and J shed 2 bases, with 12 bases lying between them. The CDR3 covers 13 residues.

This clonotype was picked up many times. The chain uses TRBV20-1 and TRBJ1-1; maybe TRBD1 (6 bases). Germline CDR1 is DFQATT and CDR2 is SNEGSKA (reference sequence). CDR3 length: 16 residues. With 0 bases removed from V and 3 bases from J, the gap between germline ends came to 17 bases. The CDR3 DNA sequence: TGCAGTGCTAGAGATTACAGGGAGGTTCAGGACACTGAAGCTTTCTTT. Amino acids: CSARDYREVQDTEAFF.

Ten or more counts support this clonotype. This chain joins TRBV5-1 and TRBJ2-3, with TRBD2 identical over 8 bases. With V trimmed by 4 bases and J by 5 bases, 15 bases remained unmatched. The germline gives CDR1 SGHRS, CDR2 YFSETQ. The CDR3 has 17 residues. CDR3: CASSNLPPLAGGDTQYF. The CDR3 DNA follows: TGCGCCAGCAGCAATCTGCCCCCCCTAGCGGGTGGAGATACGCAGTATTTT.

V usage is TRBV29-1 and J usage is TRBJ1-1; maybe TRBD1 (5 bases). In germline, CDR1 is SQVTM, CDR2 ANQGSEA. There are 14 residues in the CDR3. V was trimmed by 3 bases and J by 0 bases, leaving 11 bases between them. CDR3 sequence: CSVEPAGLNTEAFF. CDR3 coding DNA: TGCAGCGTTGAGCCGGCAGGGCTGAACACTGAAGCTTTCTTT.

This clonotype was recorded at least ten times. The rearrangement joins TRBV7-2 to TRBJ2-3; 10 bases fit TRBD2. Trimming removed 2 bases from V and 6 bases from J; junction bases left unmatched: 8. This CDR3 contains 16 residues. CDR1 is SGHTA, CDR2 FQGNSA, per germline. CDR3 loop: CASSLNQRGGGDTQYF. In DNA form, the CDR3 reads TGTGCCAGCAGCTTAAATCAGCGGGGGGGTGGGGATACGCAGTATTTT.

This clonotype has ten or more counts. This chain joins TRBV5-1 and TRBJ2-3; D is unclear. The length of the CDR3 is 12 residues. Trimming left V 2 bases short and J 5 bases short, with 6 bases between. From germline, CDR1 is SGHRS and CDR2 YFSETQ. Here the CDR3 DNA reads TGCGCCAGCAGCTTTCCTAGAGATACGCAGTATTTT. Its translation is CASSFPRDTQYF.